This T cell receptor beta chain was sequenced during a study of blood T cell repertoires in COVID-19. V lost 5 bases and J 0 bases, leaving 12 bases between the germline ends. The CDR3 sequence is 15 residues long. The germline V gene encodes CDR1 SGHTA and CDR2 FQGNSA. Assay: immunoSEQ multiplex PCR; the TCRdb copy retains only in-frame clones and omits some. The table lists a few hundred thousand clones, around 91% of them singletons. The J gene is TRBJ2-3, the V gene TRBV7-2; D perhaps matches TRBD1 (5 bases). This clonotype was obtained from a woman aged 18-29 years with acute COVID-19. The sequencing input was PBMCs or T cells enriched from blood (not recorded which). The CDR3 DNA follows: TGTGCCAGCAGCCAACAGGTCTCTAGCACAGATACGCAGTATTTT. It yields the protein CASSQQVSSTDTQYF.